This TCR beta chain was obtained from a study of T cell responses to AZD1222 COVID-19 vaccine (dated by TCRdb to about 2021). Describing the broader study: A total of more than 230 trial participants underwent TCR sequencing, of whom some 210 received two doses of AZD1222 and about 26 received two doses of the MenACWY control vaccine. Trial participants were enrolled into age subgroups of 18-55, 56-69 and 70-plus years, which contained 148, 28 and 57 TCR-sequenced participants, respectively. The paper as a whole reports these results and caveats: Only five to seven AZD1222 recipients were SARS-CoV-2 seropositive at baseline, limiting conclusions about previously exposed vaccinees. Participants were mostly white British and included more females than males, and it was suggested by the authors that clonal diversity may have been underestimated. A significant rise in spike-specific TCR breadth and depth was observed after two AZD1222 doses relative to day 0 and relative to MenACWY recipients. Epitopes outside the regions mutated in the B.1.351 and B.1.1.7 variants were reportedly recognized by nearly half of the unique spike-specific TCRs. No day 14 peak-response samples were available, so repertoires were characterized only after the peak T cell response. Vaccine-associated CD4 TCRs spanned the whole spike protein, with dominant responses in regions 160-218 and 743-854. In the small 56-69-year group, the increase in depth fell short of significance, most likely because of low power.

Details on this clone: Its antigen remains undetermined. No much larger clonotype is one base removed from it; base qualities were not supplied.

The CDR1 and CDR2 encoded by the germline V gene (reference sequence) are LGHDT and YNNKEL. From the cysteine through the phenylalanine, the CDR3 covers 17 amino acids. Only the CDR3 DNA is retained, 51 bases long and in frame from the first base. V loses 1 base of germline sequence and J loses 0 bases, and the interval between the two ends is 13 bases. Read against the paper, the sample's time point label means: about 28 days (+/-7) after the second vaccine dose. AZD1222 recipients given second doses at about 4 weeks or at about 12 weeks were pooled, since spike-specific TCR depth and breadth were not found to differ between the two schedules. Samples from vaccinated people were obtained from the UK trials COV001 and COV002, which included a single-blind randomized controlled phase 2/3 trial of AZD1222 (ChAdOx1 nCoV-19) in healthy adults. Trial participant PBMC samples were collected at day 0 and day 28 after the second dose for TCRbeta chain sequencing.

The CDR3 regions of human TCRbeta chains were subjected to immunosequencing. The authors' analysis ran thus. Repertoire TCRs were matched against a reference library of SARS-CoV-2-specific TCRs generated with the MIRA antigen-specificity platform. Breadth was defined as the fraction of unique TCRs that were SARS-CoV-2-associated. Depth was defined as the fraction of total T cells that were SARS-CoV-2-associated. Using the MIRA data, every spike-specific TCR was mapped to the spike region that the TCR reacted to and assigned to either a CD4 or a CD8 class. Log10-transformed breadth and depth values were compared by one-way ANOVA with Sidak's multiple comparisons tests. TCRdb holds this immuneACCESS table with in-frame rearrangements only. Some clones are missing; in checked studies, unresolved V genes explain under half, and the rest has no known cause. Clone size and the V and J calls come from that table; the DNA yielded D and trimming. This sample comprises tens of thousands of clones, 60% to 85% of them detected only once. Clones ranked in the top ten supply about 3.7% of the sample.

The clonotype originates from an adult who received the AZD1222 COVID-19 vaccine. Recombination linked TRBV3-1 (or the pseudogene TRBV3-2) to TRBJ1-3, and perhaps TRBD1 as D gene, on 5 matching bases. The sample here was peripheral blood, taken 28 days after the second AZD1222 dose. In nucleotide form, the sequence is TGTGCCAGCAGCCAAGTCTATCGGGGGAGCTCTGGAAACACCATATATTTT. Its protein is CASSQVYRGSSGNTIYF.